Described below is a single T cell receptor beta chain sequence and its context. Antigen unknown. UMI-labeled 5' RACE yielded the TRB cDNA libraries. From its re-call of the 5' RACE reads, TCRdb lists each CDR3 protein once, without DNA. The specimen's table records under 50,000 distinct CDR3 sequences. This CDR3 is 12 amino acids long. Looked up from germline, CDR1 is SGHTA and CDR2 is FQGNSA. The sample comes from a study of CXCR3-negative and CXCR3-positive naive CD8 T cells. Findings and caveats of the study: Diversity proved comparably high across both naive subsets and much lower in memory CD8+ cells.

The chain joins TRBV7-2 to TRBJ2-7; TCRdb outputs TRBD2, but without DNA this stays unchecked. Source material: naive CXCR3- CD8+ T cells from blood. Noted subset: CD45RO-CCR7+CD27+CD95- naive CD8+ T cells lacking CXCR3 (TNR3-). The receptor was isolated from a human donor in good health. Some clones in this sample may be carry-over from other donors' samples. The CDR3 protein is CASSPRGYEQYF.